The sample holds many counts of the clone carrying this T cell receptor (beta chain). Its antigen remains unknown. The data were obtained in a study of T-cell reconstitution after alpha-beta-depleted transplantation in children. The length of the CDR3 is 15 residues. Deletions cut 3 bases from V and 1 base from J, with 9 bases between. Per the germline V gene, CDR1 is ENHRY and CDR2 is SYGVKD. Study findings and constraints: Some patients' high day-60 TCRbeta diversity was traced to surviving recipient T cells and thymic progenitors. Newly generated T cells supplied most T-cell counts and diversity one year post-transplant.

A TCRbeta library incorporating unique molecular identifiers was prepared. In TCRdb, the PCR reads were re-called with MiXCR into one record per CDR3 protein. This sample has just over 200,000 distinct CDR3 sequences; around 7.7% occur once, and the top ten carry under 40%. The clonotype originates from a male patient aged 2 to 9 who had a stem cell transplant for acute myeloid leukemia, so the T cells may come from the graft donor. The chain carries TRBV10-3 and TRBJ1-4, with D uncertain. The source was PBMCs, mostly from graft donor cells, collected 360 days after TCRalphabeta/CD19-depleted stem cell transplant. The CDR3 here is CAISDPTRTNEKLFF. CDR3 nucleotides: TGTGCCATCAGTGACCCGACAAGAACTAATGAAAAACTGTTTTTT.